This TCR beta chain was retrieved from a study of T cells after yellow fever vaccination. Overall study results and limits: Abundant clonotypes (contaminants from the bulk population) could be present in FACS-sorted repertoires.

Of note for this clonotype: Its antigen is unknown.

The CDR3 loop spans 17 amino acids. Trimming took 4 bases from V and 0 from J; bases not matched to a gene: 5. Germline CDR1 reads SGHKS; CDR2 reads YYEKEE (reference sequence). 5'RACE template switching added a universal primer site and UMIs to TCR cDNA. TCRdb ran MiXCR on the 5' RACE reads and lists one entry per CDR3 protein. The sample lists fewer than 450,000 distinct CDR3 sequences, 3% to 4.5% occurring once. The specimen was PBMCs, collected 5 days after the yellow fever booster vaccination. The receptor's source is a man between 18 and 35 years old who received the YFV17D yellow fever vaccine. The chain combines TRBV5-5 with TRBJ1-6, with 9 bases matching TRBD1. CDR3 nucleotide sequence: TGTGCCAGCAGCCCGGCGACAGGGGGCTCCTATAATTCACCCCTCCACTTT. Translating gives CASSPATGGSYNSPLHF.